This entry is about one T cell receptor (beta chain). This clone was picked up one time. No cognate antigen has been identified for it. Base qualities are missing; no much larger clone stands one base away. The germline V gene (reference sequence) sets CDR1 to LGHDT and CDR2 to YNNKEL. The junction carries 11 bases between V and J, which are trimmed by 2 bases and 9 bases respectively. The CDR3 goes from the cysteine to the phenylalanine over 14 residues. The retained sequence is limited to the CDR3, 42 bases, with the frame set at the first base. TCRbeta CDR3 regions were amplified from genomic DNA using the immunoSEQ Assay, a bias-controlled multiplex PCR. Concerning the study's data processing: Within the assay, amplification of reference gene primers was used to estimate how many nucleated cells each sample contained. To quantify the absolute abundance of each unique TCRbeta CDR3 rearrangement, sequence reads were collapsed and filtered. Productive Simpson clonality was computed per sample as the square root of Simpson's diversity index over productive rearrangements. TCRdb stores this immuneACCESS table with in-frame sequences only. Part of the clones is absent; in the studies checked, under half of the shortfall reflects unresolved V genes, and no reason is known for the rest. The V and J calls and the clone size are those of that table, but D and trimming were determined from the DNA. The sample includes a few hundred thousand clones, with around 89% observed a single time. 1.5% to 2% of the sample is in the top ten clones.

Enrolling through a virtual design, the prospective study's participants ranged in age from roughly 18 to 90 years and lived across 20 to 30 United States geographic areas. To assign participants to cohorts, the prospective study relied on clinical history that participants themselves reported in a screening survey and a study questionnaire. In the prospective study, whole blood, serum and a nasopharyngeal or oropharyngeal swab were collected from each participant by mobile phlebotomists. Over a 2-month period, participants in the prospective study had the option of providing additional blood draws and questionnaires. Before DNA extraction, prospective study blood samples were shipped either frozen or at room temperature. This specimen comes from a study of blood T cell repertoires in COVID-19 (dated by TCRdb to 2018 to 2020). For the study in its entirety: The collaborator samples originated in the United States, Italy and Spain and spanned the acute and convalescent phases of COVID-19. The prospective study material was composed of cDNA or gDNA derived from T cells, B-cell-depleted T cells, or PBMCs. Deeply sampled blood TCRbeta repertoires from subjects exposed to, actively infected with, or recovered from COVID-19 were included in the dataset. The repertoires were released in a freely available public database meant as a resource for research on the immune response to SARS-CoV-2. The samples were drawn from the first 160 participants of the ongoing ImmuneRACE study and from 1,254 subjects provided by 6 global collaborators. HLA class I and class II types, where available, came from metadata supplied by the sample provider rather than from assay-based typing. The sample metadata nearly always contained a de-identified subject ID, COVID-19 status, age in years and sex. General study outcomes and caveats: The quantity of clinical and demographic metadata differed by source and by participant and was supplied without curation.

Recombination joined TRBV3-1 (or the pseudogene TRBV3-2) with TRBJ1-6, and perhaps TRBD1 as D gene, on 5 matching bases. The receptor comes from a young woman with acute COVID-19. The sequenced sample consisted of PBMCs or T cells enriched from blood (not recorded which). The CDR3 has the sequence CASSQSRGGSPLHF. The nucleotide sequence is given as TGTGCCAGCAGCCAATCGCGGGGCGGTTCACCCCTCCACTTT.